This T cell receptor beta chain was observed in a study of blood T cell repertoires in COVID-19. At the level of the study: From the United States, Italy and Spain came samples of acute and convalescent COVID-19. The analysed material was cDNA or gDNA that came from T cells, B-cell-depleted T cells, or PBMCs.

In the original workflow: Cell counts per sample came from amplifying reference gene primers. Clones were read by immunoSEQ multiplex PCR, and TCRdb kept only the in-frame ones, dropping some. That table supplies the V and J calls and clone size; D and trimming were determined from the DNA. The repertoire includes 70,000 or so clones, 87% of them detected once, and roughly a tenth sits in the top ten. The germline V gene encodes CDR1 GTSNPN and CDR2 SVGIG (reference sequence). Trimming removed 1 base from V and 5 bases from J, with 23 bases in between. The CDR3 runs to 17 residues. The sequenced material came from peripheral blood. The chain couples TRBV30 to TRBJ1-2; D perhaps matches TRBD1 (6 bases). The TCR sequence derives from a woman aged 18-29 years with acute or convalescent COVID-19. The CDR3 here is CAWSDPTALGGTYGYTF. DNA of the CDR3: TGTGCCTGGAGTGACCCGACAGCCCTAGGGGGAACTTATGGCTACACCTTC.